The 22 T cell receptor beta chains reported below all come from one sample, sequenced in a study of response to subunit inactivated influenza vaccine. Using its own MiXCR run on the RT-PCR reads, TCRdb lists one record per CDR3 protein. The top ten hold 2.5% to 3.5% of the sample, which has some 540,000 distinct CDR3 sequences, approximately 24% seen once. The sample also formed part of further work on T cells expressing NK-cell markers. That source reports: Generation of TCR beta cDNA was performed by 5'RACE template switching incorporating UMIs.

The sample was CD4+ T cells sorted from PBMCs, taken 12 days after vaccination. These receptors all come from a man aged 50 or older who received an inactivated influenza vaccine.

V and J are TRBV6-1 and TRBJ2-2; D tentatively fits TRBD1 or TRBD2 (7 bases each). This CDR3 is built from 16 residues. Germline V CDR1 and CDR2: MNHNS, SASEGT. Trimming removed 6 bases at V and 3 bases at J, with 17 bases between. As DNA, the CDR3 is TGTGCCAGCAGATTTCAACAGGGGAGGGACACCGGGGAGCTGTTTTTT. It encodes CASRFQQGRDTGELFF.

This clonotype was detected only a few times. V usage is TRBV4-3 and J usage is TRBJ2-7; the match to TRBD2 covers 9 bases. This CDR3 is 15 amino acids long. V was pared by 1 base and J by 3 bases, with 4 bases of the junction left unmatched. Germline lookup yields CDR1 LGHNA and CDR2 YSLEER. The CDR3 spells CASSQVAGALYEQYF. CDR3 nucleotide sequence: TGCGCCAGCAGCCAAGTAGCGGGAGCCCTCTACGAGCAGTACTTC.

This chain joins TRBV6-2 or TRBV6-3 and TRBJ2-7; 12 positions match TRBD2. The CDR3 consists of 15 residues. Trimming removed 2 bases from V and 6 bases from J; junction bases left unmatched: 5. The germline CDR1 and CDR2 sequences are MNHEY and SVGEGT. DNA for the CDR3: TGTGCCAGCAGTTACCCGACTAGCGGGGGCGGCGAGCAGTACTTC. It yields the protein CASSYPTSGGGEQYF.

This clonotype showed up many times. The gene calls are TRBV5-1 and TRBJ2-2, with TRBD2 identical over 8 bases. V lost 4 bases, J lost 5 bases, and 7 bases stayed unmatched. The CDR3 sequence is 15 residues long. The germline gives CDR1 SGHRS, CDR2 YFSETQ. This CDR3 is CASSPGGPTTGELFF. DNA of the CDR3: TGCGCCAGCAGCCCGGGGGGGCCTACAACCGGGGAGCTGTTTTTT.

At least ten counts were recorded for this clonotype. This chain uses TRBV10-3 with TRBJ2-7; possible D gene TRBD1, 6 bases. The CDR3 covers 13 residues. Germline lookup yields CDR1 ENHRY and CDR2 SYGVKD. V lost 7 bases to trimming and J lost 7 bases, with 17 bases between them. The CDR3: CAIKSQGPREQYF. The CDR3 bases are TGTGCCATCAAGTCACAGGGTCCGCGGGAGCAGTACTTC.

This clonotype was seen more than once but under ten times. This chain links TRBV4-1 with TRBJ2-7; 13 bases align to TRBD2. In germline, CDR1 is MGHRA, CDR2 YSYEKL. The CDR3 loop spans 17 amino acids. The ends lost 1 base at V and 5 bases at J; junction bases unmatched: 8. The CDR3 reads CASSQGLAGGSVHEQYF. The CDR3 nucleotides are TGCGCCAGCAGCCAAGGACTAGCGGGAGGATCTGTCCACGAGCAGTACTTC.

The chain couples TRBV18 to TRBJ2-1, with D possibly being TRBD2 (5 bases). From germline, CDR1 is KGHSH and CDR2 LQKENI. With 2 bases removed from V and 2 bases from J, the gap between germline ends came to 10 bases. There are 15 residues in the CDR3. The CDR3 sequence is CASSPIGLTYNEQFF. The CDR3 nucleotides read TGTGCCAGCTCACCAATAGGACTTACCTACAATGAGCAGTTCTTC.

This chain uses TRBV6-2 or TRBV6-3 with TRBJ2-1; 14 bases agree with TRBD2. Germline loops: CDR1 MNHEY, CDR2 SVGEGT. This CDR3 is built from 17 residues. V lost 6 bases, J lost 7 bases, and 11 bases stayed unmatched. This CDR3 is CASSSRLAGGPENEQFF. The DNA for the CDR3 is TGTGCCAGCAGCTCCCGACTAGCGGGAGGGCCGGAGAATGAGCAGTTCTTC.

V gene TRBV11-2 combines with J gene TRBJ2-1; 8 bases map to TRBD2. With 2 bases clipped from V and 4 bases from J, the junction kept 10 bases outside the gene matches. CDR3 length: 17 residues. The V gene's germline CDR1 is SGHAT and CDR2 FQNNGV. CDR3 DNA sequence: TGTGCCAGCAGCTTACGGGCCGGCGGGGGGCCGTACAATGAGCAGTTCTTC. Translating gives CASSLRAGGGPYNEQFF.

Only a few counts were recorded for this clonotype. This chain links TRBV12-3 or TRBV12-4 with TRBJ2-2; TRBD2 is a possible D gene (5 bases). This CDR3 contains 18 residues. Trimming stripped 5 bases from V and 3 bases from J, with 22 bases between. CDR3 nucleotide sequence: TGTGCCAGCAGTCCGCGCTATTTTTCGGTAGCGTACACCGGGGAGCTGTTTTTT. Translation: CASSPRYFSVAYTGELFF.

This chain joins TRBV6-2 or TRBV6-3 and TRBJ2-7, with 7 bases aligning to TRBD1. J gave up 0 bases and V 2 bases, and 7 bases lay outside the gene matches. Germline lookup yields CDR1 MNHEY and CDR2 SVGEGT. The CDR3 is made up of 16 amino acids. The CDR3 DNA reads TGTGCCAGCAGTTACAGGCCGGGACAGAGCTCCTACGAGCAGTACTTC. Amino acids: CASSYRPGQSSYEQYF.

This clonotype was detected only a few times. The chain couples TRBV7-2 to TRBJ2-7, with 8 bases aligning to TRBD1. V shed 1 base, J shed 2 bases, and the junction held 4 bases outside the gene matches. The germline V gene encodes CDR1 SGHTA and CDR2 FQGNSA. The CDR3 runs 15 residues. CDR3 DNA sequence: TGTGCCAGCAGCTTAGATCGGACAGGGACCTACGAGCAGTACTTC. This sequence encodes CASSLDRTGTYEQYF.

The table lists this clonotype with a few counts. CDR3 residues: CAISDVVGGRIHDEQYF. CDR3 nucleotides: TGTGCCATCAGTGATGTGGTGGGAGGGCGAATCCATGACGAGCAGTACTTC. This sequence joins TRBV10-3 and TRBJ2-7; 7 nucleotides align to TRBD2. The V gene's germline CDR1 is ENHRY and CDR2 SYGVKD. This CDR3 is built from 17 residues. Trimming took 3 bases from V and 5 from J; bases not matched to a gene: 16.

This clonotype was counted between two and nine times. The chain combines TRBV28 with TRBJ2-1; TRBD1 is a possible D gene (5 bases). The CDR3 totals 12 residues. Trimming stripped 8 bases from V and 9 bases from J, with 14 bases between. Germline loops: CDR1 MDHEN, CDR2 SYDVKM. The CDR3 sequence: CASATRVGEQFF. CDR3 DNA: TGTGCCAGCGCAACCAGGGTCGGTGAGCAGTTCTTC.

This clonotype has just a few counts. The rearrangement links TRBV24-1 to TRBJ2-3, with D unresolved. Germline V CDR1 and CDR2: KGHDR, SFDVKD. The CDR3 length is 13 residues. V was shortened by 4 bases and J by 1 base, with 5 bases between the two germline ends. The CDR3 DNA sequence: TGTGCCACCAGTGAGGTAGGCACAGATACGCAGTATTTT. Translated, it gives CATSEVGTDTQYF.

This chain joins TRBV28 and TRBJ1-5, with a weak D call TRBD1 (5 bases). The V gene lost 6 bases and the J gene lost 11 bases, with 17 bases spanning the gap. Germline V CDR1 and CDR2: MDHEN, SYDVKM. The CDR3 loop spans 13 amino acids. The CDR3, as DNA: TGTGCCAGCAGACAACAGGCTGGAGGGGCCCAGCATTTT. Its translation: CASRQQAGGAQHF.

The V and J genes are TRBV2 and TRBJ2-1, with 8 positions matching TRBD2. Germline V CDR1 and CDR2: SNHLY, FYNNEI. The CDR3 runs 16 residues. The V segment lost 6 bases and the J segment 8 bases; nucleotides outside the gene matches: 15. The CDR3 DNA is TGTGCCAGCAGCTACCCGAGCGGGAGCGTCGGGGATGAGCAGTTCTTC. This sequence encodes CASSYPSGSVGDEQFF.

The rearrangement links TRBV9 to TRBJ1-1; D gene ambiguous. Per the germline V gene, CDR1 is SGDLS and CDR2 is YYNGEE. The CDR3 consists of 15 residues. Deletions cut 0 bases from V and 0 bases from J, with 9 bases between. The chain's CDR3 is CASSVEQAMNTEAFF. Here the CDR3 DNA reads TGTGCCAGCAGCGTAGAGCAGGCAATGAACACTGAAGCTTTCTTT.

This rearrangement joins TRBV6-5 to TRBJ2-5, with D perhaps TRBD2 (6 bases). Germline CDR1 is MNHEY and CDR2 is SVGAGI. CDR3 length: 16 amino acids. Trimming removed 0 bases from V and 5 bases from J, with 16 bases in between. The DNA of the CDR3 is TGTGCCAGCAGTTACTCCGGCGGGAAGGCTGGGGAGACCCAGTACTTC. This encodes CASSYSGGKAGETQYF.

The gene calls are TRBV7-2 and TRBJ2-5; TRBD2 is a possible D gene (5 bases). Per the germline V gene, CDR1 is SGHTA and CDR2 is FQGNSA. V was shortened by 2 bases and J by 5 bases, with 12 bases between the two germline ends. The CDR3 length is 14 residues. The CDR3 sequence: CASSLRVSGETQYF. As DNA, the CDR3 is TGTGCCAGCAGCTTACGGGTTTCGGGGGAGACCCAGTACTTC.

This clonotype has at least ten counts. The chain couples TRBV9 to TRBJ2-5; D perhaps matches TRBD2 (6 bases). The CDR3 has 15 amino acids. V was clipped by 4 bases and J by 5 bases, with 18 bases between them. Germline-derived CDR1 and CDR2 are SGDLS and YYNGEE. CDR3 DNA: TGTGCCAGCAGCCAAGACCCGGGAGTAGGCGAGACCCAGTACTTC. This translates into CASSQDPGVGETQYF.

The chain combines TRBV20-1 with TRBJ2-2; 13 nucleotides agree with TRBD2. CDR1 and CDR2 (germline): DFQATT, SNEGSKA (reference sequence). Losses at the gene ends were 3 bases for V and 2 bases for J; bases not matched to a gene: 6. This CDR3 is 17 amino acids long. CDR3 loop: CSASGLAGVGNTGELFF. The CDR3 DNA is TGCAGTGCTAGTGGACTAGCGGGAGTTGGTAACACCGGGGAGCTGTTTTTT.